This TCR beta chain originates from a study of cytomegalovirus exposure and HLA in healthy donors. General observations from the study: It is likely that the observed cluster of highly shared sequence variants was a sequencing artifact. Later, an analysis showed that TCR beta chains associated with HLA were more clonally expanded than others that were equally common. V- and J-gene trimming of TCR beta was linked (in a later analysis) to a missense DCLRE1C variant.

PCR primers comprised 60 Vbeta and 13 Jbeta primers. Sequencing used immunoSEQ multiplex PCR; TCRdb keeps in-frame clones, though not all of them. Among over 150,000 clones listed, around 80% were seen once. Remarks on this clone: Antigen specificity is unknown.

The germline V gene encodes CDR1 MNHEY and CDR2 SMNVEV (reference sequence). V lost 0 bases, J lost 0 bases, and 11 bases lay in between. The CDR3 consists of 17 residues. This receptor was taken from a woman aged 45-65 years in good health and CMV-seropositive. The chain employs TRBV27 and TRBJ2-2; D uncertain. The specimen sequenced was PBMCs. CDR3 sequence (DNA): TGTGCCAGCAGTTTATCGATCGACTTGACGAACACCGGGGAGCTGTTTTTT. The encoded protein is CASSLSIDLTNTGELFF.